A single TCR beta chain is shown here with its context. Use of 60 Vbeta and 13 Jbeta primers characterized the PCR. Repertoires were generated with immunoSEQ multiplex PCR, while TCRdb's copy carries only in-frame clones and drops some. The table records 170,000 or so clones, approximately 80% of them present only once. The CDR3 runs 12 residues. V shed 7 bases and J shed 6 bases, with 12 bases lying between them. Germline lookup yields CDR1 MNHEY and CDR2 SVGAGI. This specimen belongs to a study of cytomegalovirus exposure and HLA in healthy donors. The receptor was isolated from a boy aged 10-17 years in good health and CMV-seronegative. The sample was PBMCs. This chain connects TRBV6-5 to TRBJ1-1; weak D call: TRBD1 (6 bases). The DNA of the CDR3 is TGTGCCAGCACCGTGGCAGGGGCTGAAGCTTTCTTT. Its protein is CASTVAGAEAFF.